Sequencing of this T cell receptor (beta chain) was carried out in a study of CD8 T cells in Susac syndrome. An input of roughly 0.45 to 1 ug of RNA was subjected to reverse transcription using random hexamers. TCRdb recomputed calls from the immunoSEQ multiplex PCR reads with MiXCR, one row per CDR3 protein. This table holds around 300,000 distinct CDR3 sequences, about 88% found once. This clonotype was detected only once. Germline and junction disagree at one end, which may indicate a read error. Germline V lookup: CDR1 SGHAT, CDR2 FQNNGV. CDR3 length: 17 amino acids. The specimen was CD8+ T cells from PBMCs. The receptor was isolated from a human donor with multiple sclerosis. J is TRBJ1-1 and V is TRBV11-2; TRBD1 aligns across 9 bases. The CDR3 nucleotides are TGTGCCAGCAGCACCCCGGGACAGGGCTTATTCCGGACTGAAGCTCTCTTT. Encoded protein: CASSTPGQGLFRTEALF.